These T cell receptor beta chains were read from a single sample in a study of beta chain features in type 1 diabetes. Sequencing used immunoSEQ multiplex PCR; TCRdb keeps in-frame clones, though not all of them. The sample includes about 270,000 clones, roughly 15% of them seen just once. Sample: naive CD4+ T cells from blood. These receptors all come from a woman aged 35 to 49 in good health. Each CDR3 is given with its conserved first and last residue. Fields, in order: J gene, V gene, clone size, D gene, CDR3 DNA, CDR3 protein. D genes are given only for firm matches. Size is stated for part of the rows, as once, few or many counts, or as a class when the clone is expanded.

TRBJ1-6 TRBV4-3 - TRBD1 TGCGCCAGCAGCCAAGGTGATGGGACAGGGGCGTCACCCCTCCACTTT CASSQGDGTGASPLHF
TRBJ1-6 TRBV5-4 few TRBD1 TGTGCCAGCAGCCACCCAAAAACAGGGGAGAATTCACCCCTCCACTTT CASSHPKTGENSPLHF
TRBJ2-3 TRBV7-6 - TRBD2 TGTGCCAGCAGCTTAATCGGGGGGGCCACAGATACGCAGTATTTT CASSLIGGATDTQYF
TRBJ2-3 TRBV7-9 - TRBD2 TGTGCCAGCAGCGAAGTCCTAGCGGGGGGATTAGATACGCAGTATTTT CASSEVLAGGLDTQYF
TRBJ1-6 TRBV9 - - TGTGCCAGCAGCGTATTGGACCTTCGGGGTTCACCCCTCCACTTT CASSVLDLRGSPLHF
TRBJ2-7 TRBV5-6 - - TGTGCCAGCTCCAAAGTCAACAGGGATTACTACGAGCAGTACTTC CASSKVNRDYYEQYF
TRBJ2-7 TRBV11-2 few - TGTGCCTGCCTTCTCCACTTTCTCTACGAGCAGTACTTC CACLLHFLYEQYF
TRBJ2-3 TRBV6-6 few - TGTGCCAGCAGTTATGGAGGACGGGAATACACGCAGTATTTT CASSYGGREYTQYF
TRBJ2-5 TRBV7-8 - TRBD2 TGTGCCAGCAGGCGGACTAGCGGGGGCATCCAGACCCAGTACTTC CASRRTSGGIQTQYF
TRBJ1-1 TRBV5-4 - - TGTGCCAGCAGGAGACAGGACCCGGTGGCTGAAGCTTTCTTT CASRRQDPVAEAFF
TRBJ1-5 TRBV12-5 - - TGTGCTAGTGCGGACGGACTGGGGTGGACTCAGCCCCAGCATTTT CASADGLGWTQPQHF
TRBJ2-7 TRBV7-2 few TRBD1 TGTGCCAGCAGTCTCCGGGACAGGCCCGCCTTTGTTTCCTACGAGCAGTACTTC CASSLRDRPAFVSYEQYF
TRBJ2-5 TRBV5-1 few - TGCGCCAGCAGCCTAGCCAAAGAGACCCAGTACTTC CASSLAKETQYF
TRBJ1-4 TRBV5-4 - - TGTGCCAGCAGCTTGGCGGGGAGGGCCGGTACCGAAAAACTGTTTTTT CASSLAGRAGTEKLFF
TRBJ1-1 TRBV11-2 - TRBD1 TGTGCCAGCAGCTCGTACAGGGGAAACACTGAAGCTTTCTTT CASSSYRGNTEAFF
TRBJ2-7 TRBV4-1 few TRBD2 TGCGCCAGCAGCCATTCGACTAGCGAATCCACATATTCCGAGCAGTACTTC CASSHSTSESTYSEQYF
TRBJ2-3 TRBV7-9 many - TGTGCCAGCAGCTTAAGACAGGGCACAGATACGCAGTATTTT CASSLRQGTDTQYF
TRBJ2-3 TRBV7-9 few TRBD1 TGTGCCAGCAGCAGGGACAGTTCCACAGATACGCAGTATTTT CASSRDSSTDTQYF
TRBJ2-6 TRBV18 few - TGTGCCAGCTCACTCTATACAGGGTCTGGGGCCAACGTCCTGACTTTC CASSLYTGSGANVLTF
TRBJ2-7 TRBV19 few - TGTGCCAGTAGTATTTACGCAGGCCTCTCCTACGAGCAGTACTTC CASSIYAGLSYEQYF
TRBJ1-1 TRBV10-3 - - TGTGCCATCAGTAAGGAAGGGGTGAACACTGAAGCTTTCTTT CAISKEGVNTEAFF
TRBJ1-1 TRBV7-9 - - TGTGCCAGCAGCCCCCGTGGCACGAACACTGAAGCTTTCTTT CASSPRGTNTEAFF
TRBJ2-7 TRBV19 - TRBD1 TGTGCCAGTAGCGAACAGGGGGCTGCGGGAGAGCAGTACTTC CASSEQGAAGEQYF
TRBJ1-2 TRBV18 few - TGTGCCAGCTCACCAACAGATACTAACTATGGCTACACCTTC CASSPTDTNYGYTF
TRBJ2-1 TRBV11-2 - - TGTGCCAGCAGCCCAAGACGGAGATCCTACAATGAGCAGTTCTTC CASSPRRRSYNEQFF
TRBJ2-3 TRBV5-1 - TRBD2 TGCGCCAGCAGCGGCGGGGGGACCACAGATACGCAGTATTTT CASSGGGTTDTQYF
TRBJ1-1 TRBV5-1 - - TGCGCCAGCAGCTTTGGTCCGCAGGGAGGGAACACTGAAGCTTTCTTT CASSFGPQGGNTEAFF